This T cell receptor beta chain emerged from a study of siplizumab effects on memory and regulatory T cells. The V and J ends lost 6 bases and 4 bases, in that order; junction bases with no gene match: 7. This CDR3 comprises 14 residues. Looked up from germline, CDR1 is SNHLY and CDR2 is FYNNEI. TCR templates, around 98,000 per sample, were assayed. Libraries were prepared by immunoSEQ multiplex PCR; TCRdb keeps only in-frame clonotypes and omits some of them. Of approximately 68,000 clones listed, about 90% are singletons. As for this clone: Antigen specificity is unknown.

General observations from the study: Proliferating Tregs in siplizumab cultures were never verified as suppressive. Naive T cells seemed more diverse than memory cells; they also seemed major alloresponse contributors.

Material for sequencing was CD8+ T cells sorted from blood. This receptor was identified in a human donor in good health. The genes are TRBV2 and TRBJ2-7; the match to TRBD1 covers 9 bases. CDR3 region: CASRAGTGIYEQYF. The DNA for the CDR3 is TGTGCCAGCAGAGCCGGGACAGGGATATACGAGCAGTACTTC.